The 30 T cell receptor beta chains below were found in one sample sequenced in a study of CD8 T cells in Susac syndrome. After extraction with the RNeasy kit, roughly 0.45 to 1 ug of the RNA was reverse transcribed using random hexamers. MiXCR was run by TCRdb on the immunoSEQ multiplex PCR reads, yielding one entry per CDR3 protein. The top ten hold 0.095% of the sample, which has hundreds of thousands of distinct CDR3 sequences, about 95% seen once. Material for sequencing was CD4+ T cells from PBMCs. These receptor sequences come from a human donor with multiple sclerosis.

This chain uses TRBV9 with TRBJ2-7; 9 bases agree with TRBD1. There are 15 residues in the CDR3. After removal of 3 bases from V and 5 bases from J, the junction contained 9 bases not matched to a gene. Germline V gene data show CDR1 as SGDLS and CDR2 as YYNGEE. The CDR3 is CASSGSGQGVHEQYF. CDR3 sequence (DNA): TGTGCCAGCAGCGGATCGGGACAGGGTGTCCACGAGCAGTACTTC.

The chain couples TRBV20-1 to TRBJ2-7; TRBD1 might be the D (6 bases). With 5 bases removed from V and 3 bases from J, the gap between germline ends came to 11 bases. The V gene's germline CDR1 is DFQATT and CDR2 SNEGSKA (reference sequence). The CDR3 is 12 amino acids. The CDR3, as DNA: TGCAGTGCTGAAAAGACAGGCTACGAGCAGTACTTC. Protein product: CSAEKTGYEQYF.

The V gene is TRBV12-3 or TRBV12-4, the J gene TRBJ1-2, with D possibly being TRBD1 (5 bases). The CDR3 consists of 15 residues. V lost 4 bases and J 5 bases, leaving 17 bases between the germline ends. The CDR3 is CASSSNPGAAYGYTF. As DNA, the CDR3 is TGTGCCAGCAGTTCAAACCCCGGGGCCGCTTATGGCTACACCTTC.

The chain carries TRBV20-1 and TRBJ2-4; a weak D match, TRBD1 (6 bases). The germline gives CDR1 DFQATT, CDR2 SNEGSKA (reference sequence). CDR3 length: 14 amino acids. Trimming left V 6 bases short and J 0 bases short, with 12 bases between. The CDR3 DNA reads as TGCAGTGCCTCGACAGGCTTAGCCAAAAACATTCAGTACTTC. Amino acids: CSASTGLAKNIQYF.

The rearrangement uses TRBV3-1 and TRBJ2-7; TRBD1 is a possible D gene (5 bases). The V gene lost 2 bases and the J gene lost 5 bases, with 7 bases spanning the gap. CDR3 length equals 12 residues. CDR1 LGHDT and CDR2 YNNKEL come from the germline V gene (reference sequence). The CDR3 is CASSQMDNEQYF. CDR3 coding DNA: TGTGCCAGCAGCCAAATGGACAACGAGCAGTACTTC.

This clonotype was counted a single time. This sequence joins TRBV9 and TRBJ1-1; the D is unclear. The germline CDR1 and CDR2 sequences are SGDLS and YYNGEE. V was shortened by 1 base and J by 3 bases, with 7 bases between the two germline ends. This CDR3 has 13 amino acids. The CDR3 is CASSVRSDTEAFF. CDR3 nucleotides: TGTGCCAGCAGCGTACGGAGCGACACTGAAGCTTTCTTT. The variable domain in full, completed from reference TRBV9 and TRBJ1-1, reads DSGVTQTPKHLITATGQRVTLRCSPRSGDLSVYWYQQSLDQGLQFLIQYYNGEERAKGNILERFSAQQFPDLHSELNLSSLELGDSALYFCASSVRSDTEAFFGQGTRLTVV.

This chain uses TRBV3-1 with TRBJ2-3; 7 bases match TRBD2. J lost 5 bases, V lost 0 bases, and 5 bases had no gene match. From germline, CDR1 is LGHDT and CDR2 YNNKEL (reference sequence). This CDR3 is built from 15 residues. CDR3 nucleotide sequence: TGTGCCAGCAGCCAAGATATGGTAGCGGGAGATACGCAGTATTTT. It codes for CASSQDMVAGDTQYF.

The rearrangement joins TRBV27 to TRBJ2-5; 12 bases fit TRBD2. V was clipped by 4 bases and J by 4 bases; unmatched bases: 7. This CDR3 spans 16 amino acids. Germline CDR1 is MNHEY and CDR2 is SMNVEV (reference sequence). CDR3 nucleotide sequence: TGTGCCAGCAGTTCTCCGGGACTAGCGGGTGCAGAGACCCAGTACTTC. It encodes CASSSPGLAGAETQYF.

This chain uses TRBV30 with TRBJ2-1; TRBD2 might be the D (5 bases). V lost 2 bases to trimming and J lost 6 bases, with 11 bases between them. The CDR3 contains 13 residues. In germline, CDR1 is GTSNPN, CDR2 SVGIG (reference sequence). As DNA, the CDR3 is TGTGCCTGGAGTAGCGGTTTGTCCAATGAGCAGTTCTTC. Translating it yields CAWSSGLSNEQFF.

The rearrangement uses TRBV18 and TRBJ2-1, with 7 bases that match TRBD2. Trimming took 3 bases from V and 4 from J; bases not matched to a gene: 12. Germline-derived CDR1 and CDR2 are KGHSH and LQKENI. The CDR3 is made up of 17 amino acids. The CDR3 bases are TGTGCCAGCTCACCGACCCGACTAGCCACGGGGTACAATGAGCAGTTCTTC. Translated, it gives CASSPTRLATGYNEQFF.

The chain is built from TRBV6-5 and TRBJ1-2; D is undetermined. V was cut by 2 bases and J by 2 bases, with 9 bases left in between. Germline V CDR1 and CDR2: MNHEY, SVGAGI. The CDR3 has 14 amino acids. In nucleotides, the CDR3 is TGTGCCAGCAGTTACGTCGGGAAGAACTATGGCTACACCTTC. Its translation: CASSYVGKNYGYTF.

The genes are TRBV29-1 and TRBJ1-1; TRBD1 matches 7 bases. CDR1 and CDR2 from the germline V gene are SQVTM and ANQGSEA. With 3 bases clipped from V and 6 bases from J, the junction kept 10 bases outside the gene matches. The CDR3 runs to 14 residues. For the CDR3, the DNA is TGCAGCGTTGATGGACAGGCAGAGAAACCTGAAGCTTTCTTT. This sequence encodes CSVDGQAEKPEAFF.

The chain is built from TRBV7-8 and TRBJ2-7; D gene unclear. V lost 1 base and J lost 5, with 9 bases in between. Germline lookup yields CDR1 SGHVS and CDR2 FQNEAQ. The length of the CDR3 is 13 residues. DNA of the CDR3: TGTGCCAGCAGCTTAGGAGGTGTCCACGAGCAGTACTTC. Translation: CASSLGGVHEQYF.

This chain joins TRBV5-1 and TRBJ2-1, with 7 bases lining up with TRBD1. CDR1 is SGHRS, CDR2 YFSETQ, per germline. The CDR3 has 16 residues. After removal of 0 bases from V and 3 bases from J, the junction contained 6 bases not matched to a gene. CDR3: CASSLAPGQIYNEQFF. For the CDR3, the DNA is TGCGCCAGCAGCTTGGCCCCGGGACAGATCTACAATGAGCAGTTCTTC.

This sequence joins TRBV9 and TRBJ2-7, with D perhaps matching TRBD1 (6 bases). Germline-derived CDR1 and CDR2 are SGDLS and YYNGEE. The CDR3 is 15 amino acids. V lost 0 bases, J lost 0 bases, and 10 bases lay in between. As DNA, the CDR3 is TGTGCCAGCAGCGTAGCAGGGGCCCTCTCCTACGAGCAGTACTTC. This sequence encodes CASSVAGALSYEQYF.

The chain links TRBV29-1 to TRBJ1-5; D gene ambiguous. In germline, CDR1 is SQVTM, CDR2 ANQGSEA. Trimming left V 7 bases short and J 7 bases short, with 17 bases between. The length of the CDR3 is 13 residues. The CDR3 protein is CSASGGVEQPQHF. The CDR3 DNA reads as TGCAGCGCCTCCGGCGGGGTCGAACAGCCCCAGCATTTT.

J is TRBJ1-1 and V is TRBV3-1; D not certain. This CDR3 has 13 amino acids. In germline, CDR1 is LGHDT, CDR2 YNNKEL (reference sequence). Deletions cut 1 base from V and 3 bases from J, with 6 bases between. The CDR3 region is CASSQGPDTEAFF. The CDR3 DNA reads TGTGCCAGCAGCCAAGGCCCAGACACTGAAGCTTTCTTT.

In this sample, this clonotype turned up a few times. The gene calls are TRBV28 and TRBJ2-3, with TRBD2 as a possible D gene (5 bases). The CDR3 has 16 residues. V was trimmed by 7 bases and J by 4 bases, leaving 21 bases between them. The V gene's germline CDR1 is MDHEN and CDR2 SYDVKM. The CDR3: CASISSGLRGPDTQYF. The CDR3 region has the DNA TGTGCCAGCATTTCCTCTGGCCTGCGCGGGCCAGATACGCAGTATTTT.

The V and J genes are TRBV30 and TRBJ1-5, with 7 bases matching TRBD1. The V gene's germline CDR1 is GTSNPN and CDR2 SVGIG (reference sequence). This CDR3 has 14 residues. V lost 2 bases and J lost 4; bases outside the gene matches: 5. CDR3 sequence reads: CAWSIGQANQPQHF. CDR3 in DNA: TGTGCCTGGAGTATTGGACAGGCGAATCAGCCCCAGCATTTT.

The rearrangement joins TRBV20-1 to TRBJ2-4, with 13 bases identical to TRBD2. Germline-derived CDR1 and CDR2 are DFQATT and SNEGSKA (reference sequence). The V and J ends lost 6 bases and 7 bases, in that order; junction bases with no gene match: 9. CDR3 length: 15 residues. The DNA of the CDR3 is TGCAGTGCAGGGACTAGCGGGGTTCCAGGGAACATTCAGTACTTC. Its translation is CSAGTSGVPGNIQYF.

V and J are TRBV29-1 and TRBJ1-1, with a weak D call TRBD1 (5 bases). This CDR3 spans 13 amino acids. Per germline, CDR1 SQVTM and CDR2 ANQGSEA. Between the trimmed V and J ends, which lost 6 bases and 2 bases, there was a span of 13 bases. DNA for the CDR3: TGCAGCGTCAGAACAGGCACAAACACTGAAGCTTTCTTT. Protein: CSVRTGTNTEAFF.

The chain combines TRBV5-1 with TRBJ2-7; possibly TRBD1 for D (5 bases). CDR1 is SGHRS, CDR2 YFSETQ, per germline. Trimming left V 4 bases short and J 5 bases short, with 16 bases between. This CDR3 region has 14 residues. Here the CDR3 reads CASSQSGLLDEQYF. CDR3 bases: TGCGCCAGCAGCCAGTCAGGGCTCCTCGACGAGCAGTACTTC.

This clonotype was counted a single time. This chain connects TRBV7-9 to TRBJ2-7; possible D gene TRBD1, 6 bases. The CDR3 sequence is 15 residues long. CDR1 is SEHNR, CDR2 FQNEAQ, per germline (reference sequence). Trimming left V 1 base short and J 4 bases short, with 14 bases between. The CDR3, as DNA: TGTGCCAGCAGCTTAGTTGTTGGGGGCGGTTACGAGCAGTACTTC. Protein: CASSLVVGGGYEQYF.

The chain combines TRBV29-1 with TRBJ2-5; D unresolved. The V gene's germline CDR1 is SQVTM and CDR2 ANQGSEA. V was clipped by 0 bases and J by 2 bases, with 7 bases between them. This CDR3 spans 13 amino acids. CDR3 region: CSVEESRQETQYF. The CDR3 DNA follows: TGCAGCGTTGAAGAAAGCAGGCAAGAGACCCAGTACTTC.

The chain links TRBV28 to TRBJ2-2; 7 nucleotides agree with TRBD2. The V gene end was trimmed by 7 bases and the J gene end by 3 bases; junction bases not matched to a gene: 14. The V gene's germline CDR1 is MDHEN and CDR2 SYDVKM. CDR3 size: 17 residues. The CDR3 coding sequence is TGTGCCAGCATCGAAACGGGCGGGAGACTTCACACCGGGGAGCTGTTTTTT. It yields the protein CASIETGGRLHTGELFF.

CDR3 DNA: TGTGCCAGCAGCCGGGGACGGAGTGAAGCTTTCTTT. Protein product: CASSRGRSEAFF. This chain links TRBV6-5 with TRBJ1-1, with a weak D call TRBD1 (5 bases). The germline V and J ends were trimmed by 6 bases and 7 bases, with 12 bases remaining between them. The CDR3 length is 12 residues. Germline CDR1 and CDR2: MNHEY and SVGAGI.

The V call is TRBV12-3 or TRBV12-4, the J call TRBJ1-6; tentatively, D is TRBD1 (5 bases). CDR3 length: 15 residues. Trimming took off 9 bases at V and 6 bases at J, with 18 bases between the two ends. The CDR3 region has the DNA TGTGCCAGTATAAGAGGGGATGGGGGTAATTCACCCCTCCACTTT. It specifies CASIRGDGGNSPLHF.

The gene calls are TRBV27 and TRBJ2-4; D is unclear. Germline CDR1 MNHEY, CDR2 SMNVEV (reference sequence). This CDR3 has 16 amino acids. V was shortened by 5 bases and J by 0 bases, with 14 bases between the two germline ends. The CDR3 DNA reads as TGTGCCAGCAGTCTGGGGTGGAATGGAGCCAAAAACATTCAGTACTTC. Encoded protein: CASSLGWNGAKNIQYF.

CDR3 amino acids: CASRPGGRNEQFF. In DNA, the CDR3 is TGTGCCAGCAGACCCGGCGGGAGGAATGAGCAGTTCTTC. The chain recombines TRBV6-5 with TRBJ2-1; 8 nucleotides line up with TRBD2. V shed 6 bases and J 7 bases; nucleotides not matched to a gene: 5. CDR1 is MNHEY and CDR2 is SVGAGI in the germline V gene. The CDR3 totals 13 residues.

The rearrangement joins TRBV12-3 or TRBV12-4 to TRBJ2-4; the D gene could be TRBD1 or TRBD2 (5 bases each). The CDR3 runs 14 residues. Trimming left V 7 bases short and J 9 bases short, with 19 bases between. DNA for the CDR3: TGTGCCAGCACCCCGGGACCACAAAATGGCATTCAGTACTTC. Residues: CASTPGPQNGIQYF.